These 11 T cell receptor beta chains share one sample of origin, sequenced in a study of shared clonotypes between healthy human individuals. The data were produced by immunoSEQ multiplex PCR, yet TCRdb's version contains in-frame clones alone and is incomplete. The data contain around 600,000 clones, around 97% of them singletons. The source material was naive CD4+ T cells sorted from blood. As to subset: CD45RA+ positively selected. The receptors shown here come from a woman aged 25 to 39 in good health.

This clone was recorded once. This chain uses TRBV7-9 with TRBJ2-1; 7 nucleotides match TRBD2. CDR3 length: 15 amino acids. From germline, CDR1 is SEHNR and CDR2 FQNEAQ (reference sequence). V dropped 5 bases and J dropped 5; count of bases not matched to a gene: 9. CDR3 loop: CASSPDERDHNEQFF. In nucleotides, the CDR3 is TGTGCCAGCAGCCCGGACGAGCGGGACCACAATGAGCAGTTCTTC.

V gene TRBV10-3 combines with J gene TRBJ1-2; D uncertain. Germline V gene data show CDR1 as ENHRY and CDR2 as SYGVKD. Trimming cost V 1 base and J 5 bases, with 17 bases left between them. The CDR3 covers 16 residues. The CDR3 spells CAISELAAESAYGYTF. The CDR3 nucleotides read TGTGCCATCAGTGAGTTGGCAGCGGAGTCGGCTTATGGCTACACCTTC.

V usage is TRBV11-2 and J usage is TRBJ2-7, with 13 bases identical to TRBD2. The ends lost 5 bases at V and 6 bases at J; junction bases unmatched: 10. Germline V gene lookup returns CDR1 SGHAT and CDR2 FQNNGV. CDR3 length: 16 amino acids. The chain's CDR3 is CASSLRTSGSAVEQYF. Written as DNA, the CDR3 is TGTGCCAGCAGCCTACGGACTAGCGGGAGTGCGGTCGAGCAGTACTTC. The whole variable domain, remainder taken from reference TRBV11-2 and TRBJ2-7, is EAGVAQSPRYKIIEKRQSVAFWCNPISGHATLYWYQQILGQGPKLLIQFQNNGVVDDSQLPKDRFSAERLKGVDSTLKIQPAKLEDSAVYLCASSLRTSGSAVEQYFGPGTRLTVT.

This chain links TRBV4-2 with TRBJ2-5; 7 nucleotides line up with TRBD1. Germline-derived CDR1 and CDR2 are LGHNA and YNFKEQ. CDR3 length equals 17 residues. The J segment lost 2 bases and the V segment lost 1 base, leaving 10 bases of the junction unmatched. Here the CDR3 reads CASSQGGRGPRQETQYF. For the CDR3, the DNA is TGTGCCAGCAGCCAAGGGGGTAGGGGGCCGAGGCAAGAGACCCAGTACTTC.

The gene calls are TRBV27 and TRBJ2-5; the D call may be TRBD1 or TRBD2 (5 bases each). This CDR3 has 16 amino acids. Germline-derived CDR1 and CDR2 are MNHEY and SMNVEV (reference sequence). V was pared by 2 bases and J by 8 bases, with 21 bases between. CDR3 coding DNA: TGTGCCAGCAGTTTACGGGGCGTCGCGGCCGGACAAACCCAGTACTTC. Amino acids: CASSLRGVAAGQTQYF.

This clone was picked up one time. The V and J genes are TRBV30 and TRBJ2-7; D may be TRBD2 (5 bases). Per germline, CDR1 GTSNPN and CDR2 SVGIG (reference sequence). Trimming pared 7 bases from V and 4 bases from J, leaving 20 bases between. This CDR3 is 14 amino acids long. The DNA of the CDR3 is TGTGCCTCTAATGTTCGAGGGAGTGGTTACGAGCAGTACTTC. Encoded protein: CASNVRGSGYEQYF.

The CDR3 sequence is CASSQGQGRVGDTGELFF. In nucleotides, the CDR3 is TGTGCCAGCAGCCAAGGTCAGGGTAGAGTCGGGGACACCGGGGAGCTGTTTTTT. V is TRBV14 and J is TRBJ2-2; D may match TRBD1 or TRBD2 (5 bases each). The ends were cut back, 1 base at V and 3 bases at J, with 18 bases in the middle. Looked up from germline, CDR1 is SGHDN and CDR2 is FVKESK. There are 18 residues in the CDR3.

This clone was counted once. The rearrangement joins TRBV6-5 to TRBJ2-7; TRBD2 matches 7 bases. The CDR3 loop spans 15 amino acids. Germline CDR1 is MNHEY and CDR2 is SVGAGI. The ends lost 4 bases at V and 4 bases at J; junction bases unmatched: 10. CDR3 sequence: CASSWDYRRAYEQYF. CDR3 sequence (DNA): TGTGCCAGCAGTTGGGACTACCGGCGGGCTTACGAGCAGTACTTC.

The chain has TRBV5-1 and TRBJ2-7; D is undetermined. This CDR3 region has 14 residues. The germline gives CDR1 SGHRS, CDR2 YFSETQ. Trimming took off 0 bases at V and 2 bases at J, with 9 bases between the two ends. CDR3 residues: CASSLDLAPYEQYF. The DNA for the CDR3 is TGCGCCAGCAGCTTGGACCTTGCCCCCTACGAGCAGTACTTC.

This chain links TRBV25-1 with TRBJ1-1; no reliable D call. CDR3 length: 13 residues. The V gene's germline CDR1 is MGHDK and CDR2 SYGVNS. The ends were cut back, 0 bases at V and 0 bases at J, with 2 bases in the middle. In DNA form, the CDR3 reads TGTGCCAGCAGTGAATACGTGAACACTGAAGCTTTCTTT. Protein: CASSEYVNTEAFF. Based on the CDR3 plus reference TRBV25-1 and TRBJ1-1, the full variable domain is EADIYQTPRYLVIGTGKKITLECSQTMGHDKMYWYQQDPGMELHLIHYSYGVNSTEKGDLSSESTVSRIRTEHFPLTLESARPSHTSQYLCASSEYVNTEAFFGQGTRLTVV.

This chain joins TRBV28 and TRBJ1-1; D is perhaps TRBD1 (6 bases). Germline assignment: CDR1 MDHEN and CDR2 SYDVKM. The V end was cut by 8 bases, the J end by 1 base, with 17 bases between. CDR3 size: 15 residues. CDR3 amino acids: CASRDGSRGNTEAFF. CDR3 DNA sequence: TGTGCCAGCCGGGACGGTTCCAGGGGGAACACTGAAGCTTTCTTT.